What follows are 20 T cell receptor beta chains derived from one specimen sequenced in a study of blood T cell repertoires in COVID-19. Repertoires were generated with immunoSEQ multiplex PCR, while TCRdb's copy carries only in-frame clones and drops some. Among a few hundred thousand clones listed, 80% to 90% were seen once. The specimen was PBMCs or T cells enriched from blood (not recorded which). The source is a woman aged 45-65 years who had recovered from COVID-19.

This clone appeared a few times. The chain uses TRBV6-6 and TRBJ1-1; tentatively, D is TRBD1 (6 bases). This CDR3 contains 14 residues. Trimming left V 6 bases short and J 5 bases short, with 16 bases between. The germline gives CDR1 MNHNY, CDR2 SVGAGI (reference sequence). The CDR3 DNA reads TGTGCCAGCAGAAACAGGGAAGGTCGAACTGAAGCTTTCTTT. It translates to CASRNREGRTEAFF.

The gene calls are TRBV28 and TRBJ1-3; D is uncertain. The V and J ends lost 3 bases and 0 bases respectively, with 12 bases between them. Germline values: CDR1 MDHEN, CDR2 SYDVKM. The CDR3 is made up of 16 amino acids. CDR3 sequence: CASSFLGRDSGNTIYF. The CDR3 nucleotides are TGTGCCAGCAGTTTTTTAGGGAGGGACTCTGGAAACACCATATATTTT. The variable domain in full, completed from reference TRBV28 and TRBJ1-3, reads DVKVTQSSRYLVKRTGEKVFLECVQDMDHENMFWYRQDPGLGLRLIYFSYDVKMKEKGDIPEGYSVSREKKERFSLILESASTNQTSMYLCASSFLGRDSGNTIYFGEGSWLTVV.

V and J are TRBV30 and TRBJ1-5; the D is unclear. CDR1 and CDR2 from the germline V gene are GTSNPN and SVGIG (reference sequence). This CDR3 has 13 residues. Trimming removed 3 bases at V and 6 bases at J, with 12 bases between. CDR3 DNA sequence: TGTGCCTGGAGCCCCGAGAAGATTCAGCCCCAGCATTTT. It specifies CAWSPEKIQPQHF.

The chain's CDR3 is CASSLDDGRLSGANVLTF. The CDR3 DNA reads TGTGCCAGCAGCTTAGATGATGGCCGCCTCTCTGGGGCCAACGTCCTGACTTTC. This chain connects TRBV11-2 to TRBJ2-6; D gene unclear. V lost 0 bases to trimming and J lost 0 bases, with 12 bases between them. This CDR3 region has 18 residues. Germline-derived CDR1 and CDR2 are SGHAT and FQNNGV.

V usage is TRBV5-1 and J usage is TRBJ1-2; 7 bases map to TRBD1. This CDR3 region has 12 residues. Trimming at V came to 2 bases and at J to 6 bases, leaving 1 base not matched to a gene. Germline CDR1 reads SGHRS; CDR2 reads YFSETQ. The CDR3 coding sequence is TGCGCCAGCAGCTTTCAGGGGGATGGCTACACCTTC. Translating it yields CASSFQGDGYTF.

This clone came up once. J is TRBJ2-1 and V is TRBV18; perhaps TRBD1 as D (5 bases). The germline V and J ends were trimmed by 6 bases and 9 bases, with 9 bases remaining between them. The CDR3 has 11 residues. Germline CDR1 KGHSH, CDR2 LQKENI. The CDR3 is CASSQGGEQFF. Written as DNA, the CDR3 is TGTGCCAGCTCGCAGGGTGGTGAGCAGTTCTTC.

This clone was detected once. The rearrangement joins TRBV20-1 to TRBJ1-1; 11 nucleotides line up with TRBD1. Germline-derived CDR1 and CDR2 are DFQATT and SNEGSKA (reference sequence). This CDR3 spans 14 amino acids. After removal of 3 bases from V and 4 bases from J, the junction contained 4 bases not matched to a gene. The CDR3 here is CSASDGTGGTEAFF. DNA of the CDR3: TGCAGTGCTAGTGACGGGACAGGGGGCACTGAAGCTTTCTTT.

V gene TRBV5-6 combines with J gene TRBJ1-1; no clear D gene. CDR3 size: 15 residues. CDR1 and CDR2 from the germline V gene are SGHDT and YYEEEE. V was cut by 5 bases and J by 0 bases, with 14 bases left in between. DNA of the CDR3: TGTGCCAGCAGGCCTATCACCCACTTGAACACTGAAGCTTTCTTT. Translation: CASRPITHLNTEAFF.

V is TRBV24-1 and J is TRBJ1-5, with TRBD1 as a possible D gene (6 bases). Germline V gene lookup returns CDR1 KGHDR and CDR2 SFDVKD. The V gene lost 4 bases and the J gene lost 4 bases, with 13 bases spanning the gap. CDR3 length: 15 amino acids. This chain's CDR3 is CATSEGGQPNQPQHF. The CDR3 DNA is TGTGCCACCAGTGAGGGTGGACAGCCGAATCAGCCCCAGCATTTT.

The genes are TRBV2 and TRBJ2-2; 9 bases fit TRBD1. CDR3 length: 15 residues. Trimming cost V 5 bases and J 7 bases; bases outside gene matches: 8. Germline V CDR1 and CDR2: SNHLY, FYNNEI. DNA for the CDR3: TGTGCCAGCAGTCTACAGGGGGCGTCGAGCGGGGAGCTGTTTTTT. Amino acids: CASSLQGASSGELFF.

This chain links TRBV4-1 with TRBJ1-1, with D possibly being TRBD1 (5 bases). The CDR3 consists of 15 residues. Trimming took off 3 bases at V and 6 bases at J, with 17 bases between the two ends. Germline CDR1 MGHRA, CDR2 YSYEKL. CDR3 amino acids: CASSHLNGLGAEAFF. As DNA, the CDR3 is TGCGCCAGCAGCCATTTAAACGGTTTAGGGGCTGAAGCTTTCTTT.

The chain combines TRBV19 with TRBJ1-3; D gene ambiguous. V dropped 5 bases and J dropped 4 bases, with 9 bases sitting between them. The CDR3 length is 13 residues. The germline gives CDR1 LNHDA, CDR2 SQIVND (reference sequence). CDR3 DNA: TGTGCCAGTAGTTCCAGTTCCGGAAACACCATATATTTT. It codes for CASSSSSGNTIYF.

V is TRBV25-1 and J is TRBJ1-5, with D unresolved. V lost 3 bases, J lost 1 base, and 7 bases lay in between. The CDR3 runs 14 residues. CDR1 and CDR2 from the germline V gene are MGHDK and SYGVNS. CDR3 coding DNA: TGTGCCAGCAGTGATATGAGCAGCAATCAGCCCCAGCATTTT. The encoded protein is CASSDMSSNQPQHF.

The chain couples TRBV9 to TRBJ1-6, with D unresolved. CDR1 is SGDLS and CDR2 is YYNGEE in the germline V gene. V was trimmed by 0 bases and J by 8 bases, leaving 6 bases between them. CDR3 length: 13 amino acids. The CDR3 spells CASSVGVDSPLHF. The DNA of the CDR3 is TGTGCCAGCAGCGTAGGCGTAGATTCACCCCTCCACTTT.

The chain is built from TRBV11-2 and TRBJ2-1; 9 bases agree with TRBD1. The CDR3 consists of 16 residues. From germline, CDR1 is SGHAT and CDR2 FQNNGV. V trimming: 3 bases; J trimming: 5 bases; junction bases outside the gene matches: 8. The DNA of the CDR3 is TGTGCCAGCAGCTTCCCGACAGGGGGGGTCCACAATGAGCAGTTCTTC. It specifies CASSFPTGGVHNEQFF.

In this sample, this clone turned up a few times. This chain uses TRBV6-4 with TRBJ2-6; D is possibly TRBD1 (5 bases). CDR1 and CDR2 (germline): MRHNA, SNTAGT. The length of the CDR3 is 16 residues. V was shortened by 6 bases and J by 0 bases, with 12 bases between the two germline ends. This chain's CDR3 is CASSLDTSSGANVLTF. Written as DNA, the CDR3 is TGTGCCAGCAGCTTGGACACCAGCTCTGGGGCCAACGTCCTGACTTTC.

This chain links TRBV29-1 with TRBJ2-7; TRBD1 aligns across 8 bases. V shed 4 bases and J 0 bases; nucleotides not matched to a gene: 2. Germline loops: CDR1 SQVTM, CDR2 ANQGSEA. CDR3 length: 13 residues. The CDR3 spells CSVGTGSSYEQYF. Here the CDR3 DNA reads TGCAGCGTTGGGACAGGGAGCTCCTACGAGCAGTACTTC.

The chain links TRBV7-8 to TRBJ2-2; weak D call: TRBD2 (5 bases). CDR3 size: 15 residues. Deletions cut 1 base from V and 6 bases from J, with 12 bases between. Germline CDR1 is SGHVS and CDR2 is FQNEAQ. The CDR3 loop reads CASSLGGSAAGELFF. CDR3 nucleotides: TGTGCCAGCAGCTTAGGAGGGAGTGCAGCCGGGGAGCTGTTTTTT.

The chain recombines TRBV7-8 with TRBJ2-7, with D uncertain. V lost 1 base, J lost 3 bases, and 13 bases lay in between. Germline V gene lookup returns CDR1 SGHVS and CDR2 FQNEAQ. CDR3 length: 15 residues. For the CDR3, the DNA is TGTGCCAGCAGCTTAGTTCGGCCGGGTATCTACGAGCAGTACTTC. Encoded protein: CASSLVRPGIYEQYF.

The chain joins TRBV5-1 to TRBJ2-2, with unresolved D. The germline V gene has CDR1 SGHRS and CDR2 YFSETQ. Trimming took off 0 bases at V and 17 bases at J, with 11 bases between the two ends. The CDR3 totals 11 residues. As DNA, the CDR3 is TGCGCCAGCAGCTTGGCGGTTTTTATCTTTTTT. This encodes CASSLAVFIFF.